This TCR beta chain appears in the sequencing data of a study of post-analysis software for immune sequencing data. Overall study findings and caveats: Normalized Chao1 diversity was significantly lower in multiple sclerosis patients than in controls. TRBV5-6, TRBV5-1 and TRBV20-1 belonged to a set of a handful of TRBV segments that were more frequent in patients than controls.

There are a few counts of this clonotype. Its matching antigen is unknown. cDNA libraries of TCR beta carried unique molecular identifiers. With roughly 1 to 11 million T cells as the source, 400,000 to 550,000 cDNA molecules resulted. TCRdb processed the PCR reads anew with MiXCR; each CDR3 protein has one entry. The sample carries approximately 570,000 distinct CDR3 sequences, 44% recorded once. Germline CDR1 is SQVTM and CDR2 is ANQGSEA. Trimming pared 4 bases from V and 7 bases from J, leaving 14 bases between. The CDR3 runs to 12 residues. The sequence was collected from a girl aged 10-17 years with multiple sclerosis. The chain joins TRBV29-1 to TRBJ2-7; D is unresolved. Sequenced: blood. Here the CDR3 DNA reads TGCAGCGTTGGCGGCCGAGCTAAGGAGCAGTACTTC. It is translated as CSVGGRAKEQYF.